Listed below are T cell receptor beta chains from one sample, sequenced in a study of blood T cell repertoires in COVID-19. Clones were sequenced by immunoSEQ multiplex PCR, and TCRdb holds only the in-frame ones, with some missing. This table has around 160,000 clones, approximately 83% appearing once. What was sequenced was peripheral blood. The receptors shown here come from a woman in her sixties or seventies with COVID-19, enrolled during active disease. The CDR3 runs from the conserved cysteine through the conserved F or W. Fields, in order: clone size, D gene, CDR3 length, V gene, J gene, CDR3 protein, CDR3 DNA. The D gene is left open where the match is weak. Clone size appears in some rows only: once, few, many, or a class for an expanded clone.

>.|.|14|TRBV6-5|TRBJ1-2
CACRGMEANYGYTF
TGTGCCTGTAGGGGGATGGAGGCTAACTATGGCTACACCTTC
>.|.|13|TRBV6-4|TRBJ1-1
CASSDEVNTEAFF
TGTGCCAGCAGTGACGAGGTGAACACTGAAGCTTTCTTT
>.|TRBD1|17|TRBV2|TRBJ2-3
CASAFLTGTGGADTQYF
TGTGCCAGCGCCTTTTTAACCGGGACAGGGGGAGCAGATACGCAGTATTTT
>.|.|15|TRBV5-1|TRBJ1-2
CASSFGEADRYGYTF
TGCGCCAGCAGCTTTGGGGAAGCGGACCGCTATGGCTACACCTTC
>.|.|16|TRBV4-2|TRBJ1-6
CASSQDQDSYNSPLHF
TGTGCCAGCAGCCAAGATCAGGACTCCTATAATTCACCCCTCCACTTT
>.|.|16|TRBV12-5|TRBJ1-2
CASGLALMGAHYGYTF
TGTGCTAGTGGTTTGGCCCTCATGGGGGCTCACTATGGCTACACCTTC
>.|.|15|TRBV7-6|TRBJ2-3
CASSPVGGYTDTQYF
TGTGCCAGCAGCCCTGTGGGGGGTTACACAGATACGCAGTATTTT
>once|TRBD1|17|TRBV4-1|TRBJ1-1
CASSQRGRGPLWTEAFF
TGCGCCAGCAGCCAGAGGGGCAGGGGGCCTTTGTGGACTGAAGCTTTCTTT
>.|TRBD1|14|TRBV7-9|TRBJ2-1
CASSLAEQGHEQFF
TGTGCCAGCAGCTTAGCTGAACAGGGGCATGAGCAGTTCTTC
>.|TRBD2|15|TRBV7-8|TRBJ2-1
CASSVGLADYNEQFF
TGTGCCAGCAGCGTGGGACTAGCGGATTACAATGAGCAGTTCTTC
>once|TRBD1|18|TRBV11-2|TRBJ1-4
CASSFLVQGARTNEKLFF
TGTGCCAGCAGCTTTTTGGTACAGGGGGCTCGGACTAATGAAAAACTGTTTTTT
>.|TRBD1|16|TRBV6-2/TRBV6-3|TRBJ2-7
CASSAGTAPKGSEQYF
TGTGCCAGCAGTGCCGGGACAGCACCTAAGGGGTCCGAGCAGTACTTC
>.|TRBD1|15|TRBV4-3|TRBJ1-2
CASSQGGTGIYGYTF
TGCGCCAGCAGCCAAGGAGGGACAGGGATATATGGCTACACCTTC
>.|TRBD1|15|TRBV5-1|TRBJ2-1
CASSTGQGDPIEQFF
TGCGCCAGCAGCACGGGACAGGGAGACCCAATTGAGCAGTTCTTC
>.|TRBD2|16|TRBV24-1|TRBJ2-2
CATSDPTSGGTGELFF
TGTGCCACCAGTGACCCCACTAGCGGGGGGACCGGGGAGCTGTTTTTT
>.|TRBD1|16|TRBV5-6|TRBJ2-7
CASSYLPDRTSYEQYF
TGTGCCAGCAGCTATTTGCCGGACAGGACCTCCTACGAGCAGTACTTC
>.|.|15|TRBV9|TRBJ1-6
CASSAGTGVGSPLHF
TGTGCCAGCAGCGCTGGTACGGGGGTCGGGTCACCCCTCCACTTT
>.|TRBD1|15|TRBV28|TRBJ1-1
CASSLSGGGGTEAFF
TGTGCCAGCAGTTTATCAGGGGGCGGGGGCACTGAAGCTTTCTTT
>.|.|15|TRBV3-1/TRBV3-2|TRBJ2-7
CASSQGSGGQGLWCF
TGTGCCAGCAGCCAAGGGTCAGGGGGGCAGGGATTGTGGTGCTTC
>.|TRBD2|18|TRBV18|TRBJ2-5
CASSRLGLAGLQQETQYF
TGTGCCAGCTCACGTTTGGGACTAGCGGGGCTTCAACAAGAGACCCAGTACTTC
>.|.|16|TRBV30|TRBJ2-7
CAWSVPRQVIPNEQYF
TGTGCCTGGAGTGTACCCCGACAGGTCATACCGAATGAGCAGTACTTC
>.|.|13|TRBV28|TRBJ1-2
CASSSSLLYGYTF
TGTGCCAGCAGTTCTTCTTTACTATATGGCTACACCTTC
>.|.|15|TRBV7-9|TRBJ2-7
CASSPRDREDYEQYF
TGTGCCAGCAGCCCCCGTGACAGGGAGGACTACGAGCAGTACTTC
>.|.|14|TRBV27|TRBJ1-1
CASSSGAGNTEAFF
TGTGCCAGCAGTTCAGGGGCCGGGAACACTGAAGCTTTCTTT
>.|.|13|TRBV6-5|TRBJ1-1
CASRIQENTEAFF
TGTGCCAGCAGAATACAGGAGAACACTGAAGCTTTCTTT
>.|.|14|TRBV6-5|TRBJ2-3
CASTRGVGADTQYF
TGTGCCAGCACGCGCGGGGTTGGGGCAGATACGCAGTATTTT
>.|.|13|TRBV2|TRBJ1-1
CASSGVENTEAFF
TGTGCCAGCAGCGGGGTTGAGAACACTGAAGCTTTCTTT
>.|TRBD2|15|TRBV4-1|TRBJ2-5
CASSQGGLHRETQYF
TGCGCCAGCAGCCAAGGGGGACTACATAGGGAGACCCAGTACTTC